One and the same sample provided the 32 T cell receptor beta chains below, sequenced in a study of T-cell memory formation after mild COVID-19. TCRdb ran MiXCR on the 5' RACE reads and lists one entry per CDR3 protein. The sample shows about 320,000 distinct CDR3 sequences, around an eighth of them seen only once. Specimen: PBMCs or a T cell subset sorted from them (not recorded which). These receptors were taken from a man between 18 and 29 years old who had mild COVID-19 (a few samples of this study predate the infection). Cell type and time point are not known.

This clonotype has at least ten counts. The chain has TRBV7-9 and TRBJ2-7; TRBD2 aligns across 7 bases. The CDR3 runs to 16 residues. Trimming at V came to 4 bases and at J to 0 bases, leaving 9 bases not matched to a gene. The germline gives CDR1 SEHNR, CDR2 FQNEAQ (reference sequence). CDR3 sequence reads: CASSYLAGDSSYEQYF. The CDR3 nucleotides read TGTGCCAGCAGCTACCTGGCGGGGGATAGCTCCTACGAGCAGTACTTC.

The V and J genes are TRBV9 and TRBJ2-7; D is unresolved. CDR1 is SGDLS and CDR2 is YYNGEE in the germline V gene. This CDR3 region has 16 residues. Trimming shortened V by 0 bases and J by 0 bases, and 13 bases separated the two germline ends. The CDR3 DNA reads TGTGCCAGCAGCGTAGGTGGGGTTTCATCCTCCTACGAGCAGTACTTC. It encodes CASSVGGVSSSYEQYF. Complete variable domain (other parts from reference TRBV9 and TRBJ2-7): DSGVTQTPKHLITATGQRVTLRCSPRSGDLSVYWYQQSLDQGLQFLIQYYNGEERAKGNILERFSAQQFPDLHSELNLSSLELGDSALYFCASSVGGVSSSYEQYFGPGTRLTVT.

This clonotype appeared a few times. The CDR3: CASSLGRDRTDTQYF. The CDR3 bases are TGTGCCAGCAGTTTAGGGCGGGACCGCACAGATACGCAGTATTTT. The genes are TRBV27 and TRBJ2-3; possible D gene TRBD2, 6 bases. The germline V and J ends were trimmed by 2 bases and 1 base, with 10 bases remaining between them. The CDR3 is 15 amino acids. Per germline, CDR1 MNHEY and CDR2 SMNVEV (reference sequence).

The gene calls are TRBV7-9 and TRBJ2-5; 7 bases are shared with TRBD1. Germline V CDR1 and CDR2: SEHNR, FQNEAQ (reference sequence). This CDR3 comprises 15 residues. V shed 5 bases and J 3 bases; nucleotides not matched to a gene: 9. The chain's CDR3 is CASSPPGTVKETQYF. CDR3 sequence (DNA): TGTGCCAGCAGCCCCCCCGGGACAGTAAAAGAGACCCAGTACTTC.

Only one count was recorded for this clonotype. The chain uses TRBV7-2 and TRBJ2-4; 8 bases agree with TRBD2. This CDR3 spans 20 amino acids. CDR1 and CDR2 (germline): SGHTA, FQGNSA. Germline trimming cut 5 bases from V and 0 bases from J; bases unmatched to any gene: 18. The CDR3: CASSPPVYAGGTLAKNIQYF. The CDR3 nucleotides are TGTGCCAGCAGCCCCCCGGTCTACGCGGGGGGCACTCTAGCCAAAAACATTCAGTACTTC.

This sequence joins TRBV5-3 and TRBJ2-2, with D possibly TRBD2 on 7 matching bases. TRBV5-3 is an ORF, and what it does is uncertain. Trimming pared 4 bases from V and 5 bases from J, leaving 15 bases between. The CDR3 contains 15 residues. CDR3 protein: CARSQAGARTGELFF. CDR3 nucleotide sequence: TGTGCCAGAAGCCAGGCGGGGGCGCGAACCGGGGAGCTGTTTTTT.

The CDR3 loop reads CASRPGSNYGYTF. The CDR3 coding sequence is TGTGCCAGCAGACCGGGATCTAACTATGGCTACACCTTC. The rearrangement joins TRBV12-3 or TRBV12-4 to TRBJ1-2, with D hard to call. The length of the CDR3 is 13 residues. V dropped 6 bases and J dropped 0 bases, with 8 bases sitting between them.

The CDR3 bases are TGTGCCAGCAGCTTGGGGCGGTTCACCGGGGAGCTGTTTTTT. Translated: CASSLGRFTGELFF. The V and J genes are TRBV5-6 and TRBJ2-2; D is uncertain. In germline, CDR1 is SGHDT, CDR2 YYEEEE. The CDR3 is 14 residues long. Trimming shortened V by 0 bases and J by 4 bases, and 7 bases separated the two germline ends. Filled out from reference TRBV5-6 and TRBJ2-2, the complete variable domain reads DAGVTQSPTHLIKTRGQQVTLRCSPKSGHDTVSWYQQALGQGPQFIFQYYEEEERQRGNFPDRFSGHQFPNYSSELNVNALLLGDSALYLCASSLGRFTGELFFGEGSRLTVL.

This clonotype was picked up a small number of times. V gene TRBV3-1 combines with J gene TRBJ2-2; unclear D gene. Between the trimmed V and J ends, which lost 1 base and 2 bases, there was a span of 5 bases. CDR1 and CDR2 from the germline V gene are LGHDT and YNNKEL (reference sequence). The length of the CDR3 is 14 residues. CDR3 sequence: CASSQAANTGELFF. The CDR3 DNA sequence: TGTGCCAGCAGCCAAGCGGCCAACACCGGGGAGCTGTTTTTT.

This clonotype was picked up many times. The V and J genes are TRBV5-1 and TRBJ1-1; the D is unclear. Germline V gene lookup returns CDR1 SGHRS and CDR2 YFSETQ. V was clipped by 2 bases and J by 0 bases, with 8 bases between them. This CDR3 contains 14 residues. This chain's CDR3 is CASSFLGLNTEAFF. The CDR3 DNA follows: TGCGCCAGCAGCTTCTTGGGCCTGAACACTGAAGCTTTCTTT.

The chain joins TRBV6-2 or TRBV6-3 to TRBJ2-3, with 10 positions matching TRBD2. Trimming at V came to 6 bases and at J to 2 bases, leaving 8 bases not matched to a gene. The CDR3 spans 16 residues. CDR1 and CDR2 from the germline V gene are MNHEY and SVGEGT. CDR3 amino acids: CASSRALAGDTDTQYF. The DNA of the CDR3 is TGTGCCAGCAGCCGCGCTCTAGCGGGGGACACAGATACGCAGTATTTT.

The chain uses TRBV7-9 and TRBJ2-1; TRBD2 agrees at 12 bases. The V segment lost 5 bases and the J segment 6 bases; nucleotides outside the gene matches: 8. The V gene's germline CDR1 is SEHNR and CDR2 FQNEAQ (reference sequence). This CDR3 region has 16 residues. CDR3 sequence (DNA): TGTGCCAGCAGCCCACGGCCGGGACTAGCGGGCAATGAGCAGTTCTTC. Amino acid sequence: CASSPRPGLAGNEQFF. The full variable domain, completed using reference TRBV7-9 and TRBJ2-1, is DTGVSQNPRHKITKRGQNVTFRCDPISEHNRLYWYRQTLGQGPEFLTYFQNEAQLEKSRLLSDRFSAERPKGSFSTLEIQRTEQGDSAMYLCASSPRPGLAGNEQFFGPGTRLTVL.

This clonotype came up many times. The gene calls are TRBV6-5 and TRBJ2-1, with D perhaps matching TRBD1 (6 bases). From germline, CDR1 is MNHEY and CDR2 SVGAGI. This CDR3 spans 15 amino acids. The V and J ends lost 7 bases and 0 bases respectively, with 13 bases between them. DNA for the CDR3: TGTGCCAGCACCCAGGGGTTGAGCTCCTACAATGAGCAGTTCTTC. Protein product: CASTQGLSSYNEQFF.

V usage is TRBV6-5 and J usage is TRBJ1-5; no definite D call. Germline V gene lookup returns CDR1 MNHEY and CDR2 SVGAGI. The CDR3 spans 13 residues. V was cut by 2 bases and J by 8 bases, with 10 bases left in between. The CDR3 sequence is CASSYRVNKPQHF. As DNA, the CDR3 is TGTGCCAGCAGTTACAGGGTTAATAAGCCCCAGCATTTT.

This CDR3 is CATSDLPQTGGLMDNEQFF. The CDR3 DNA reads TGTGCCACCAGTGATTTGCCACAAACAGGGGGCTTAATGGACAATGAGCAGTTCTTC. The chain has TRBV24-1 and TRBJ2-1; 9 nucleotides line up with TRBD1. CDR3 size: 19 residues. Germline V CDR1 and CDR2: KGHDR, SFDVKD. The trim removed 0 bases at V and 5 bases at J, leaving 13 bases unmatched.

This clonotype came up a few times. The V call is TRBV7-9, the J call TRBJ2-5; weak D call: TRBD1 (6 bases). Trimming cost V 5 bases and J 1 base, with 11 bases left between them. The germline V gene encodes CDR1 SEHNR and CDR2 FQNEAQ (reference sequence). The CDR3 has 14 residues. The CDR3 loop is CASSKTGAQETQYF. The CDR3 region has the DNA TGTGCCAGCAGCAAGACAGGTGCCCAAGAGACCCAGTACTTC.

The genes are TRBV9 and TRBJ1-2; D is undetermined. Looked up from germline, CDR1 is SGDLS and CDR2 is YYNGEE. The CDR3 contains 13 residues. V was cut by 3 bases and J by 8 bases, with 14 bases left in between. CDR3 sequence: CASSATTKGGYTF. CDR3 bases: TGTGCCAGCAGCGCGACGACGAAGGGCGGCTACACCTTC. Full variable domain (missing parts from reference TRBV9 and TRBJ1-2): DSGVTQTPKHLITATGQRVTLRCSPRSGDLSVYWYQQSLDQGLQFLIQYYNGEERAKGNILERFSAQQFPDLHSELNLSSLELGDSALYFCASSATTKGGYTFGSGTRLTVV.

J is TRBJ1-2 and V is TRBV25-1; perhaps TRBD1 as D (5 bases). Germline V gene lookup returns CDR1 MGHDK and CDR2 SYGVNS. V was shortened by 4 bases and J by 8 bases, with 14 bases between the two germline ends. This CDR3 region has 13 residues. As DNA, the CDR3 is TGTGCCAGCAGTGTCCAGGGACGAGGAGGCTACACCTTC. Amino acid sequence: CASSVQGRGGYTF.

J is TRBJ2-1 and V is TRBV6-5; 9 bases fit TRBD1. This CDR3 region has 14 residues. Germline CDR1 MNHEY, CDR2 SVGAGI. With 5 bases clipped from V and 1 base from J, the junction kept 0 bases outside the gene matches. The CDR3 sequence: CASSGTGSYNEQFF. CDR3 sequence (DNA): TGTGCCAGCAGTGGGACAGGGTCCTACAATGAGCAGTTCTTC.

The table lists this clonotype with a few counts. V gene TRBV28 combines with J gene TRBJ2-5; a possible D gene is TRBD1 (5 bases). Germline loops: CDR1 MDHEN, CDR2 SYDVKM. The CDR3 consists of 14 residues. Trimming shortened V by 5 bases and J by 4 bases, and 14 bases separated the two germline ends. The CDR3 region has the DNA TGTGCCAGCAGTATTCTGGGGCGGCGAGAGACCCAGTACTTC. This translates into CASSILGRRETQYF.

The chain couples TRBV7-2 to TRBJ2-2, with no clear D. The ends were cut back, 5 bases at V and 0 bases at J, with 10 bases in the middle. The CDR3 is 15 residues long. Germline loops: CDR1 SGHTA, CDR2 FQGNSA. The CDR3 here is CASSELATNTGELFF. Here the CDR3 DNA reads TGTGCCAGCAGCGAACTGGCGACGAACACCGGGGAGCTGTTTTTT.

The chain couples TRBV6-5 to TRBJ1-4, with no clear D. CDR1 and CDR2 from the germline V gene are MNHEY and SVGAGI. This CDR3 region has 14 residues. Trimming removed 10 bases from V and 2 bases from J, with 14 bases in between. The CDR3 loop reads CATRATLTNEKLFF. In DNA, the CDR3 is TGTGCCACAAGGGCGACCCTCACTAATGAAAAACTGTTTTTT.

This chain links TRBV24-1 with TRBJ2-2, with 10 bases matching TRBD1. Per germline, CDR1 KGHDR and CDR2 SFDVKD. The CDR3 is made up of 16 amino acids. J gave up 3 bases and V 1 base, and 1 base lay outside the gene matches. The chain's CDR3 is CATSDFGTGDTGELFF. The DNA of the CDR3 is TGTGCCACCAGTGATTTTGGGACAGGGGACACCGGGGAGCTGTTTTTT.

The chain recombines TRBV10-3 with TRBJ2-1; TRBD2 matches 10 bases. V shed 4 bases and J 6 bases; nucleotides not matched to a gene: 6. The CDR3 loop spans 15 amino acids. Looked up from germline, CDR1 is ENHRY and CDR2 is SYGVKD. The CDR3 region is CAISGGLAAPNEQFF. DNA for the CDR3: TGTGCCATCAGTGGAGGACTAGCGGCCCCCAATGAGCAGTTCTTC.

The gene calls are TRBV18 and TRBJ1-3; D uncertain. This CDR3 has 17 amino acids. Looked up from germline, CDR1 is KGHSH and CDR2 is LQKENI. Trimming stripped 4 bases from V and 0 bases from J, with 16 bases between. The CDR3 DNA is TGTGCCAGCTCACACGTTTCAGGTCCAACCTCTGGAAACACCATATATTTT. Its translation: CASSHVSGPTSGNTIYF.

This clonotype was observed a handful of times. V is TRBV7-9 and J is TRBJ2-1; weak D call: TRBD1 (6 bases). The CDR3 covers 13 residues. Germline CDR1 is SEHNR and CDR2 is FQNEAQ (reference sequence). The V end was cut by 6 bases, the J end by 5 bases, with 11 bases between. CDR3 DNA sequence: TGTGCCAGCAGGACAGGCTCGAACAATGAGCAGTTCTTC. Amino acids: CASRTGSNNEQFF.

This chain connects TRBV3-1 to TRBJ1-5; D is unresolved. V was pared by 4 bases and J by 6 bases, with 10 bases between. CDR1 is LGHDT and CDR2 is YNNKEL in the germline V gene (reference sequence). This CDR3 is 13 amino acids long. Written as DNA, the CDR3 is TGTGCCAGCAGCCGCGAAACGGGTCAGCCCCAGCATTTT. As protein: CASSRETGQPQHF.

The J gene is TRBJ2-7, the V gene TRBV28, with 12 bases that match TRBD1. Per the germline V gene, CDR1 is MDHEN and CDR2 is SYDVKM. The CDR3 runs to 15 residues. V gave up 5 bases and J gave up 4 bases; unmatched junction bases: 6. CDR3: CASSPGTGGFYEQYV. In nucleotides, the CDR3 is TGTGCCAGCAGTCCAGGGACAGGGGGCTTTTACGAGCAGTACGTC.

The sample holds a few counts of this clonotype. V usage is TRBV12-3 or TRBV12-4 and J usage is TRBJ2-1, with D maybe TRBD1 (7 bases). V was clipped by 6 bases and J by 3 bases, with 15 bases between them. The CDR3 runs to 15 residues. In DNA, the CDR3 is TGTGCCAGCAGGGGGGTCAGGGGGGACTACAATGAGCAGTTCTTC. It encodes CASRGVRGDYNEQFF.

The rearrangement joins TRBV20-1 to TRBJ2-5, with D possibly being TRBD2 (6 bases). Germline CDR1 DFQATT, CDR2 SNEGSKA (reference sequence). Trimming shortened V by 6 bases and J by 3 bases, and 14 bases separated the two germline ends. The CDR3 loop spans 13 amino acids. Here the CDR3 reads CSAPKAGKETQYF. In DNA, the CDR3 is TGCAGTGCACCGAAGGCGGGGAAAGAGACCCAGTACTTC.

The chain joins TRBV3-1 to TRBJ2-1; 10 bases agree with TRBD1. V lost 4 bases and J lost 6; bases outside the gene matches: 6. CDR1 and CDR2 (germline): LGHDT, YNNKEL (reference sequence). This CDR3 is 15 amino acids long. CDR3 nucleotides: TGTGCCAGCAGCCCGTGGACAGGGGGGATCAATGAGCAGTTCTTC. Encoded protein: CASSPWTGGINEQFF.

This clonotype was seen at least ten times. J is TRBJ1-1 and V is TRBV28; 7 nucleotides agree with TRBD1. Trimming at V came to 2 bases and at J to 5 bases, leaving 5 bases not matched to a gene. Germline lookup yields CDR1 MDHEN and CDR2 SYDVKM. This CDR3 is 14 amino acids long. Here the CDR3 DNA reads TGTGCCAGCAGTTTACGACAGGGTTGGACTGAAGCTTTCTTT. It is translated as CASSLRQGWTEAFF.